The 6 T cell receptor beta chains listed next were all sequenced from one sample in a study. Cells sorted as Tregs were CD4+, CD25+ and CD127-/low. Each CDR3 protein gets one entry after TCRdb re-called the 5' RACE reads with MiXCR. The sample holds 32,000 or so distinct CDR3 sequences, roughly 27% seen once. The sequenced material came from tumor-infiltrating Tregs sorted from the breast tumor. Receptor source: a female donor with breast cancer.

Only a few counts were recorded for this clonotype. J is TRBJ2-7 and V is TRBV6-1, with D uncertain. CDR1 MNHNS and CDR2 SASEGT come from the germline V gene. V lost 0 bases, J lost 3 bases, and 6 bases lay in between. The CDR3 is 13 residues long. Here the CDR3 reads CASSEATNYEQYF. CDR3 coding DNA: TGTGCCAGCAGTGAAGCTACCAACTACGAGCAGTACTTC.

This clonotype appeared a single time. Because it lacks the conserved phenylalanine or tryptophan at the end, this CDR3 is likely a read error. The rearrangement joins TRBV12-3 or TRBV12-4 to TRBJ1-6; TRBD1 might be the D (6 bases). Trimming removed 5 bases at V and 7 bases at J, with 18 bases between. The CDR3 is 16 residues long. This CDR3 is CASSLSDSLANSPLHL. CDR3 coding DNA: TGTGCCAGCAGTCTCTCGGACAGCCTTGCGAATTCACCCCTCCACCTT.

The V call is TRBV10-1, the J call TRBJ2-1; 7 bases line up with TRBD2. CDR1 and CDR2 (germline): WNHNN, SYGVQD (reference sequence). With 0 bases clipped from V and 4 bases from J, the junction kept 3 bases outside the gene matches. The length of the CDR3 is 15 residues. The CDR3 here is CASSESASGYNEQFF. As DNA, the CDR3 is TGCGCCAGCAGTGAGTCTGCTAGCGGATACAATGAGCAGTTCTTC.

Comment on this clonotype: This clone may be a read error of a much larger clone one base away. The chain links TRBV20-1 to TRBJ1-5; TRBD1 agrees at 7 bases. This CDR3 has 13 amino acids. Germline values: CDR1 DFQATT, CDR2 SNEGSKA (reference sequence). The V segment lost 8 bases and the J segment 2 bases; nucleotides outside the gene matches: 6. The CDR3 nucleotides are TGCAGTACCAATACAGGGGGCAATCAGCCCCAGCATTTT. Translation gives CSTNTGGNQPQHF.

This clonotype was found many times. V gene TRBV3-1 combines with J gene TRBJ1-1; D not certain. V dropped 5 bases and J dropped 1 base, with 8 bases sitting between them. Germline V gene sequence: CDR1 LGHDT, CDR2 YNNKEL (reference sequence). The CDR3 is 13 amino acids. CDR3 amino acids: CASSFRQNTEAFF. CDR3 sequence (DNA): TGTGCCAGCAGCTTCCGACAGAACACTGAAGCTTTCTTT.

By its share, this clonotype is medium-sized. The chain combines TRBV7-2 with TRBJ1-2; the D is unclear. V lost 4 bases and J 8 bases, leaving 20 bases between the germline ends. Looked up from germline, CDR1 is SGHTA and CDR2 is FQGNSA. There are 15 residues in the CDR3. The CDR3 nucleotides read TGTGCCAGCAGCTCCCGACGGTCGCCGGATATCGGCTACACCTTC. Amino acids: CASSSRRSPDIGYTF.